This T cell receptor (beta chain) was recovered during a study of post-analysis software for immune sequencing data. The CDR3 has 15 residues. V gave up 3 bases and J gave up 2 bases; unmatched junction bases: 2. The germline CDR1 and CDR2 sequences are PRHDT and FYEKMQ (reference sequence). Findings and limits, study-wide: Higher frequency in patients than in controls was seen for several TRBV segments, with TRBV5-6, TRBV5-1 and TRBV20-1 among them.

Each TCR beta cDNA library carried unique molecular identifiers. TCRdb re-called the PCR reads through MiXCR, storing one row per CDR3 protein. The sample shows some 700,000 distinct CDR3 sequences, over 45% of them seen only once. Remarks on this clonotype: Its matching antigen is unknown.

This chain links TRBV13 with TRBJ2-7; 12 nucleotides align to TRBD2. Sequencing was done on a sample of blood. The source of this sequence is a girl aged 2 to 9 with multiple sclerosis. The CDR3 spells CASSLTSGRTYEQYF. DNA for the CDR3: TGTGCCAGCAGCTTGACTAGCGGGAGAACCTACGAGCAGTACTTC. Filled out from reference TRBV13 and TRBJ2-7, the complete variable domain reads AAGVIQSPRHLIKEKRETATLKCYPIPRHDTVYWYQQGPGQDPQFLISFYEKMQSDKGSIPDRFSAQQFSDYHSELNMSSLELGDSALYFCASSLTSGRTYEQYFGPGTRLTVT.